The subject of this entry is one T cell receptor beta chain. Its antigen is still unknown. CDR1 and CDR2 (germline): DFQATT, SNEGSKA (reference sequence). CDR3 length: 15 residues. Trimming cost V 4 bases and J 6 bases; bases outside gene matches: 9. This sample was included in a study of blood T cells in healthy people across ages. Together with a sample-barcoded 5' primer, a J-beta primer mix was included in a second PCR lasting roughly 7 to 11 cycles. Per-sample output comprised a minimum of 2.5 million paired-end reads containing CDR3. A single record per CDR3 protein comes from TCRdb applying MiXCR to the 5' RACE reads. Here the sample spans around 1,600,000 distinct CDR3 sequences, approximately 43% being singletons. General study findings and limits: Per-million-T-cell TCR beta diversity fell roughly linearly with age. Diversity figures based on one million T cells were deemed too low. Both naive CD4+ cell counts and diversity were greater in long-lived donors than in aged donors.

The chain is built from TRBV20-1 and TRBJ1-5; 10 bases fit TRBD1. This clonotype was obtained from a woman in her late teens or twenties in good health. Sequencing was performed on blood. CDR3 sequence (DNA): TGCAGTGCTACACCGGGACAGGGGAGCGCTCAGCCCCAGCATTTT. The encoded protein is CSATPGQGSAQPQHF.